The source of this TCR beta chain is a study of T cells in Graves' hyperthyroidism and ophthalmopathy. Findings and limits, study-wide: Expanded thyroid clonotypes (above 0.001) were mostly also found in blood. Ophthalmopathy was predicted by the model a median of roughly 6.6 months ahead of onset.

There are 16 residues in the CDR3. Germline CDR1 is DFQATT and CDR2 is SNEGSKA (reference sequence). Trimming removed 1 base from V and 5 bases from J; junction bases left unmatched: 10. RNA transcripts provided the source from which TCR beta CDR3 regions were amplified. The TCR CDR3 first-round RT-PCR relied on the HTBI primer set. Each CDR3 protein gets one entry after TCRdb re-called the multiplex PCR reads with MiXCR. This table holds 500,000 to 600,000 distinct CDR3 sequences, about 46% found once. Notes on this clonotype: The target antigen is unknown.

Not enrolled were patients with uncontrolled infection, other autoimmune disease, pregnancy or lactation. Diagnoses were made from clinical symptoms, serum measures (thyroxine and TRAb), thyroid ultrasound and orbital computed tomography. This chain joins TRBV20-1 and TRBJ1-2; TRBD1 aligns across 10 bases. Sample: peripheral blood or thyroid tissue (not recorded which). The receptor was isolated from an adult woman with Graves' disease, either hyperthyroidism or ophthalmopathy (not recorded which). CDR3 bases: TGCAGTGCTAGAGGCATTAGACAGGGGGCTGAATATGGCTACACCTTC. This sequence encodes CSARGIRQGAEYGYTF.